This T cell receptor beta chain derives from a study of blood T cell repertoires in COVID-19. Overall study context: The cDNA or gDNA used as material had been derived from T cells, B-cell-depleted T cells, or PBMCs.

This clone has just a few counts. Clones were sequenced by immunoSEQ multiplex PCR, and TCRdb holds only the in-frame ones, with some missing. The sample carries 300,000 to 350,000 clones, approximately 88% recorded once. The CDR3 totals 15 residues. V was clipped by 0 bases and J by 6 bases, with 12 bases between them. Germline-derived CDR1 and CDR2 are MNHNY and SVGAGI (reference sequence). The chain recombines TRBV6-6 with TRBJ2-1; D is possibly TRBD2 (6 bases). The TCR was taken from a man aged 30 to 39 with COVID-19, enrolled during active disease. Sequenced sample: peripheral blood. CDR3 loop: CASSYSRGVVNEQFF. For the CDR3, the DNA is TGTGCCAGCAGTTACTCGCGGGGCGTAGTCAATGAGCAGTTCTTC.